This TCR beta chain derives from a study of blood T cell repertoires in COVID-19. Study-level information: T cells, B-cell-depleted T cells, or PBMCs provided the cDNA or gDNA that served as material.

V lost 6 bases and J lost 0, with 8 bases in between. CDR1 is SQVTM, CDR2 ANQGSEA, per germline. The CDR3 covers 12 residues. In its sample, this clone was seen once. Participants were aged roughly 18 to 100 years from roughly 26 US areas. As originally analysed: Amplification of reference gene primers was used by the study to estimate nucleated cell counts. The table came from immunoSEQ multiplex PCR; TCRdb's copy has only in-frame clones and leaves some out. V and J calls plus clone size are reproduced from that table; the DNA served to infer D and trimming. The sample lists hundreds of thousands of clones; roughly 85% were seen once.

The material sequenced was PBMCs or T cells enriched from blood (not recorded which). The TCR comes from a woman aged 40 to 50 with acute COVID-19. The chain combines TRBV29-1 with TRBJ1-1; D is undetermined. The CDR3 bases are TGCAGCGTCCGAGGAGTGAACACTGAAGCTTTCTTT. Encoded protein: CSVRGVNTEAFF.